Presented here are 19 T cell receptor beta chains from one specimen sequenced in a study of blood T cell repertoires in COVID-19. Sequencing used immunoSEQ multiplex PCR; TCRdb keeps in-frame clones, though not all of them. The sample comprises 250,000 to 300,000 clones, 75% to 90% of which are singletons, and roughly 13% rests with the top ten. The sequencing sample was made of peripheral blood. The receptors stem from a woman between 65 and 79 years old with COVID-19, enrolled during active disease.

V usage is TRBV6-5 and J usage is TRBJ1-5; TRBD1 agrees at 7 bases. Germline assignment: CDR1 MNHEY and CDR2 SVGAGI. The V and J ends lost 5 bases and 5 bases, in that order; junction bases with no gene match: 3. The CDR3 covers 13 residues. The CDR3, as DNA: TGTGCCAGCAGTCGCGACAGGGATCAGCCCCAGCATTTT. Translating it yields CASSRDRDQPQHF.

The CDR3 coding sequence is TGTGCCAGCAGTTCCGAGGCTATCTCCAGCGAGCAGTACTTC. It specifies CASSSEAISSEQYF. The V call is TRBV27, the J call TRBJ2-7; D remains ambiguous. CDR1 is MNHEY, CDR2 SMNVEV, per germline (reference sequence). This CDR3 is 14 amino acids long. Between the trimmed V and J ends, which lost 4 bases and 6 bases, there was a span of 16 bases.

This clone was detected once. This chain uses TRBV10-3 with TRBJ1-4; maybe TRBD1 (6 bases). Germline V lookup: CDR1 ENHRY, CDR2 SYGVKD. V lost 10 bases and J lost 6, with 12 bases in between. The CDR3 extends over 12 amino acids. The CDR3 protein is CATSGVDEKLFF. The CDR3 DNA is TGTGCCACCTCAGGGGTGGATGAAAAACTGTTTTTT.

The chain carries TRBV5-4 and TRBJ2-7; D unclear. Germline V gives CDR1 SGHNT, CDR2 YYREEE (reference sequence). Trimming stripped 1 base from V and 3 bases from J, with 5 bases between. The CDR3 runs to 12 residues. The CDR3: CASSLNGYEQYF. CDR3 DNA sequence: TGTGCCAGCAGCTTGAACGGCTACGAGCAGTACTTC.

This chain's CDR3 is CASSEGFVVTYQETQYF. The CDR3 DNA reads TGTGCCAGCAGTGAAGGTTTTGTAGTCACGTACCAAGAGACCCAGTACTTC. V gene TRBV6-1 combines with J gene TRBJ2-5; D not resolved. The CDR3 is 17 residues long. Trimming left V 1 base short and J 0 bases short, with 15 bases between. Germline V gene lookup returns CDR1 MNHNS and CDR2 SASEGT.

V is TRBV18 and J is TRBJ1-2, with 7 nucleotides matching TRBD1. This CDR3 is built from 15 residues. Trimming removed 6 bases from V and 2 bases from J; junction bases left unmatched: 9. In germline, CDR1 is KGHSH, CDR2 LQKENI. DNA for the CDR3: TGTGCCAGCTCTCGAACCGGGACAGAAAACTATGGCTACACCTTC. Amino acids: CASSRTGTENYGYTF.

The V gene is TRBV2, the J gene TRBJ2-7, with D tentatively TRBD1 (6 bases). CDR3 length: 14 amino acids. Germline CDR1 and CDR2: SNHLY and FYNNEI. Deletions cut 4 bases from V and 4 bases from J, with 14 bases between. CDR3: CASSVQGRRYEQYF. The CDR3 nucleotides are TGTGCCAGCAGTGTGCAGGGGCGCCGATACGAGCAGTACTTC. Full variable domain (rest looked up from reference TRBV2 and TRBJ2-7): EPEVTQTPSHQVTQMGQEVILRCVPISNHLYFYWYRQILGQKVEFLVSFYNNEISEKSEIFDDQFSVERPDGSNFTLKIRSTKLEDSAMYFCASSVQGRRYEQYFGPGTRLTVT.

CDR3 bases: TGTGCCAGCAGCAGCGGGACAGGTTACGAGCAGTACTTC. It encodes CASSSGTGYEQYF. This chain connects TRBV6-5 to TRBJ2-7; possibly TRBD1 for D (8 bases). The V end was cut by 6 bases, the J end by 4 bases, with 13 bases between. This CDR3 comprises 13 residues. Germline CDR1 reads MNHEY; CDR2 reads SVGAGI.

This clone appeared once. This sequence joins TRBV5-6 and TRBJ2-2; D might be TRBD1 (6 bases). The CDR3 spans 15 residues. Trimming removed 5 bases from V and 6 bases from J, with 17 bases in between. Germline CDR1 reads SGHDT; CDR2 reads YYEEEE. Here the CDR3 DNA reads TGTGCCAGCAGTTACTGGACAGCTTACGCCGGGGAGCTGTTTTTT. Its translation: CASSYWTAYAGELFF.

The V and J genes are TRBV2 and TRBJ2-3, with D maybe TRBD1 (5 bases). Per the germline V gene, CDR1 is SNHLY and CDR2 is FYNNEI. The CDR3 is made up of 15 amino acids. Trimming removed 1 base from V and 1 base from J, with 9 bases in between. CDR3 bases: TGTGCCAGCAGTGAAGACCTAGGGGGCACAGATACGCAGTATTTT. Translation: CASSEDLGGTDTQYF.

The rearrangement links TRBV3-1 (or the pseudogene TRBV3-2) to TRBJ2-1, with TRBD2 identical over 8 bases. Per the germline V gene, CDR1 is LGHDT and CDR2 is YNNKEL (reference sequence). V lost 4 bases and J lost 6; bases outside the gene matches: 8. The CDR3 spans 15 residues. Written as DNA, the CDR3 is TGTGCCAGCAGCCCTCCCGGGGGGGCGATCAATGAGCAGTTCTTC. Amino acids: CASSPPGGAINEQFF.

V and J are TRBV4-1 and TRBJ2-7, with 7 nucleotides matching TRBD1. V lost 2 bases and J lost 6; bases outside the gene matches: 10. Germline V gives CDR1 MGHRA, CDR2 YSYEKL. This CDR3 contains 15 residues. As DNA, the CDR3 is TGCGCCAGCAGCCAACAGGGGGTAGGCCCTGGCGAGCAGTACTTC. Its protein is CASSQQGVGPGEQYF.

CDR3 amino acids: CAWSVIELTQYF. The DNA of the CDR3 is TGTGCCTGGAGTGTAATTGAGCTTACGCAGTATTTT. The chain links TRBV30 to TRBJ2-3; no clear D. Per the germline V gene, CDR1 is GTSNPN and CDR2 is SVGIG (reference sequence). The CDR3 contains 12 residues. Trimming cost V 0 bases and J 8 bases, with 9 bases left between them.

The sample holds one count of this clone. This chain links TRBV24-1 with TRBJ2-7; D is unresolved. CDR3 size: 14 residues. CDR1 and CDR2 (germline): KGHDR, SFDVKD. V lost 1 base, J lost 5 bases, and 11 bases lay in between. The CDR3 sequence: CATSDFRSPNEQYF. CDR3 bases: TGTGCCACCAGTGATTTTCGGTCCCCTAACGAGCAGTACTTC.

The chain couples TRBV2 to TRBJ1-5; D possibly corresponds to TRBD1 (5 bases). Germline assignment: CDR1 SNHLY and CDR2 FYNNEI. Trimming removed 8 bases at V and 1 base at J, with 12 bases between. The CDR3 is 14 residues long. For the CDR3, the DNA is TGTGCCAGCCGCCTACAGGTCAGCAATCAGCCCCAGCATTTT. Protein sequence: CASRLQVSNQPQHF.

The V call is TRBV28, the J call TRBJ1-2, with no clear D. The length of the CDR3 is 13 residues. The V end lost 4 bases, the J end lost 0 bases, and 6 bases lay between the germline ends. The germline gives CDR1 MDHEN, CDR2 SYDVKM. CDR3: CASSSPANYGYTF. CDR3 DNA: TGTGCCAGCAGTTCCCCGGCTAACTATGGCTACACCTTC.

This clone was detected only once. This chain's CDR3 is CASSLWTSLGNEQFF. In nucleotides, the CDR3 is TGTGCCAGCAGCCTTTGGACTAGCTTAGGCAATGAGCAGTTCTTC. J is TRBJ2-1 and V is TRBV5-4, with 8 bases lining up with TRBD2. Germline trimming cut 4 bases from V and 6 bases from J; bases unmatched to any gene: 9. Germline V gives CDR1 SGHNT, CDR2 YYREEE (reference sequence). The CDR3 is 15 amino acids.

The chain employs TRBV19 and TRBJ1-1, with 8 bases matching TRBD1. This CDR3 spans 14 amino acids. With V trimmed by 7 bases and J by 3 bases, 7 bases remained unmatched. Germline-derived CDR1 and CDR2 are LNHDA and SQIVND (reference sequence). The CDR3 is CASTEPTGDTEAFF. The CDR3 coding sequence is TGTGCCAGTACCGAACCGACAGGGGACACTGAAGCTTTCTTT.

The gene calls are TRBV9 and TRBJ2-1; TRBD2 matches 10 bases. Germline-derived CDR1 and CDR2 are SGDLS and YYNGEE. With V trimmed by 3 bases and J by 4 bases, 4 bases remained unmatched. The CDR3 is 15 residues long. This CDR3 reads CASSELAGQYNEQFF. The CDR3 nucleotides are TGTGCCAGCAGCGAACTAGCGGGGCAGTACAATGAGCAGTTCTTC.